This T cell receptor (beta chain) was sequenced for a study of T cells in Graves' hyperthyroidism and ophthalmopathy. This clonotype was seen repeatedly, ten times or more. This CDR3 spans 13 amino acids. Germline trimming cut 5 bases from V and 1 base from J; bases unmatched to any gene: 3. Germline values: CDR1 DFQATT, CDR2 SNEGSKA (reference sequence). There were TCR beta CDR3 regions amplified from RNA transcripts. With the HTBI primer set, the TCR CDR3 went through a first round of RT-PCR. TCRdb re-analysed the multiplex PCR reads in MiXCR, keeping a single row per CDR3 protein. Here the sample spans some 420,000 distinct CDR3 sequences, around 13% being singletons.

The sample comprised blood. The origin of this receptor is a woman between 18 and 30 years old with Graves' hyperthyroidism. The chain joins TRBV20-1 to TRBJ1-1; TRBD1 matches at 8 bases. CDR3 in DNA: TGCAGTGCTCCCGGACAGGGGAACACTGAAGCTTTCTTT. This gives the protein CSAPGQGNTEAFF.